This entry is about one T cell receptor beta chain. Its matching antigen is unknown. The entry originates in a study of T cell responses to AZD1222 COVID-19 vaccine. In the study overall: Second-dose timings of about 4 or about 12 weeks were pooled.

Overall study findings and caveats: Possibly, clonal diversity was underestimated; donors were largely white British and included more females. Two AZD1222 administrations were followed by greater Spike-specific TCR breadth and depth.

V was clipped by 0 bases and J by 0 bases, with 6 bases between them. CDR3 length: 15 residues. Per germline, CDR1 SGHRS and CDR2 YFSETQ. The repertoire was sequenced with immunoSEQ multiplex PCR; TCRdb's copy has only in-frame clones and lacks some. The repertoire has some 110,000 clones, about 80% of them found once; the top ten carry around 9.9%. V gene TRBV5-1 combines with J gene TRBJ2-2; D may be TRBD1 or TRBD2 (5 bases each). The receptor was isolated from an adult in good health. Source: peripheral blood, taken on day 0 of AZD1222 vaccination. CDR3 loop: CASSLAGPNTGELFF. Here the CDR3 DNA reads TGCGCCAGCAGCTTGGCGGGACCGAACACCGGGGAGCTGTTTTTT.